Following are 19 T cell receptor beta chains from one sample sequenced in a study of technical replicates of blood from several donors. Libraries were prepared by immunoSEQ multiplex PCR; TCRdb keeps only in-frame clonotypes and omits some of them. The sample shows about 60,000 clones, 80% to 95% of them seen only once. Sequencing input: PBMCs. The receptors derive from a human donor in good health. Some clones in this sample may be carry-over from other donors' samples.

As DNA, the CDR3 is TGTGCTAGTGCTCGGGCAGGGGATAGGGTCAATCAGCCCCAGCATTTT. This sequence encodes CASARAGDRVNQPQHF. The chain links TRBV12-5 to TRBJ1-5; D perhaps matches TRBD1 (6 bases). This CDR3 spans 16 amino acids. Trimming cost V 7 bases and J 3 bases, with 19 bases left between them. Germline CDR1 and CDR2: LGHNT and FRNRAP.

CDR3 sequence reads: CASSAGTNNEQFF. In DNA, the CDR3 is TGTGCCTCTTCGGCCGGGACTAACAATGAGCAGTTCTTC. This chain uses TRBV6-1 with TRBJ2-1; TRBD2 matches at 7 bases. The CDR3 totals 13 residues. V lost 11 bases and J lost 5; bases outside the gene matches: 9. Germline CDR1 is MNHNS and CDR2 is SASEGT.

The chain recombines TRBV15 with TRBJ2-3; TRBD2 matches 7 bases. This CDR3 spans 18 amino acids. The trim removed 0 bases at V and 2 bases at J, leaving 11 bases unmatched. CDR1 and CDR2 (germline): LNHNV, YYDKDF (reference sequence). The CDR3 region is CATSRDVATSSTTDTQYF. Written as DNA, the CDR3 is TGTGCCACCAGCAGAGATGTTGCGACTAGCAGTACCACAGATACGCAGTATTTT. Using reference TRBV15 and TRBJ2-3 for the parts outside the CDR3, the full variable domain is DAMVIQNPRYQVTQFGKPVTLSCSQTLNHNVMYWYQQKSSQAPKLLFHYYDKDFNNEADTPDNFQSRRPNTSFCFLDIRSPGLGDTAMYLCATSRDVATSSTTDTQYFGPGTRLTVL.

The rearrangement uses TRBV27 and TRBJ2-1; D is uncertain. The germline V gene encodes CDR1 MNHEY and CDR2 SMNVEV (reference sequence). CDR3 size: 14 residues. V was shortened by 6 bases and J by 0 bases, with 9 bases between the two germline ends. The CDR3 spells CASRTLGSYNEQFF. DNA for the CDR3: TGTGCCAGCAGGACTTTGGGCTCCTACAATGAGCAGTTCTTC.

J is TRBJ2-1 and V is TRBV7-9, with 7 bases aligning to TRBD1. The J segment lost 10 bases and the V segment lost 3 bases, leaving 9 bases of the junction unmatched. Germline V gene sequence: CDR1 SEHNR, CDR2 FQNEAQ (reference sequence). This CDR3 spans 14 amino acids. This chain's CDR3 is CASSFPGGPGEQFF. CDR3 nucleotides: TGTGCCAGCAGCTTCCCAGGGGGACCGGGAGAGCAGTTCTTC. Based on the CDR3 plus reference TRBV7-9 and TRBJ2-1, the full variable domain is DTGVSQNPRHKITKRGQNVTFRCDPISEHNRLYWYRQTLGQGPEFLTYFQNEAQLEKSRLLSDRFSAERPKGSFSTLEIQRTEQGDSAMYLCASSFPGGPGEQFFGPGTRLTVL.

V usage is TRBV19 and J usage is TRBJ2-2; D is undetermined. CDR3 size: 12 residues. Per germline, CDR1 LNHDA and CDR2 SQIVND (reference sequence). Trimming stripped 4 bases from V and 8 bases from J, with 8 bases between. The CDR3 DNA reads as TGTGCCAGTAGTACCAGGTGGGGGGAGCTGTTTTTT. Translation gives CASSTRWGELFF.

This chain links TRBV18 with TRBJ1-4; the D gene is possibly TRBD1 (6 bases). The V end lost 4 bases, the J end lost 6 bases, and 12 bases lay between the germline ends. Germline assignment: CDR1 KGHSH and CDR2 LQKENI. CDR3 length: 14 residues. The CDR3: CASSQDRPDEKLFF. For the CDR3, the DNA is TGTGCCAGCTCACAAGACAGGCCGGATGAAAAACTGTTTTTT.

CDR3 sequence reads: CASSPETTNIQYF. In DNA, the CDR3 is TGTGCCAGCTCACCGGAAACTACTAACATTCAGTACTTC. The V gene is TRBV18, the J gene TRBJ2-4; D is uncertain. The CDR3 spans 13 residues. V lost 3 bases, J lost 7 bases, and 10 bases lay in between. Germline CDR1 KGHSH, CDR2 LQKENI.

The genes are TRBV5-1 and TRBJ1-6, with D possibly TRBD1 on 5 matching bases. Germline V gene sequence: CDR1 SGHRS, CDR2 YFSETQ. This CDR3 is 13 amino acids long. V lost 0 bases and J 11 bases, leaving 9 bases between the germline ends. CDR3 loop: CASSLGGTPPLHF. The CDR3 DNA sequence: TGCGCCAGCAGCTTGGGAGGGACTCCACCCCTCCACTTT.

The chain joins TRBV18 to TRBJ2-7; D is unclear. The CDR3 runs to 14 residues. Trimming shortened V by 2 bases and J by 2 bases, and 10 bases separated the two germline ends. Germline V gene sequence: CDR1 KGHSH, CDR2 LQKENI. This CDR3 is CASSPSTVTYEQYF. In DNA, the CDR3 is TGTGCCAGCTCACCAAGTACAGTTACCTACGAGCAGTACTTC.

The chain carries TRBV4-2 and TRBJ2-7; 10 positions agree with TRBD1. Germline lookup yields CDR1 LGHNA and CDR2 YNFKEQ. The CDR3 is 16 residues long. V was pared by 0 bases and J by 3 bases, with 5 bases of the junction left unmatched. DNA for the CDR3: TGTGCCAGCAGCCAAGATCAAGGGACAGGGGTCTACGAGCAGTACTTC. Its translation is CASSQDQGTGVYEQYF.

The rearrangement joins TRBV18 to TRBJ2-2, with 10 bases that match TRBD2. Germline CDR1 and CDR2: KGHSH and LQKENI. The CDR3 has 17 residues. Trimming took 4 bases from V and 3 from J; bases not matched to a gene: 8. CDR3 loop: CASSLKGLALHTGELFF. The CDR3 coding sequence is TGTGCCAGCTCACTAAAGGGACTAGCGCTACACACCGGGGAGCTGTTTTTT. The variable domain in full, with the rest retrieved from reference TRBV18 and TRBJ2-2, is NAGVMQNPRHLVRRRGQEARLRCSPMKGHSHVYWYRQLPEEGLKFMVYLQKENIIDESGMPKERFSAEFPKEGPSILRIQQVVRGDSAAYFCASSLKGLALHTGELFFGEGSRLTVL.

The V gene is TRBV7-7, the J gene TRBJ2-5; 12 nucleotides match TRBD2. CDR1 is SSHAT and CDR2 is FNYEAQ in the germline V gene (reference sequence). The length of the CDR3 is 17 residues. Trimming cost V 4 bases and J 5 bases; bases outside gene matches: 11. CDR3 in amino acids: CASSSGASGGVVETQYF. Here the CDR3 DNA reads TGTGCCAGCAGCTCCGGGGCTAGCGGGGGGGTAGTGGAGACCCAGTACTTC.

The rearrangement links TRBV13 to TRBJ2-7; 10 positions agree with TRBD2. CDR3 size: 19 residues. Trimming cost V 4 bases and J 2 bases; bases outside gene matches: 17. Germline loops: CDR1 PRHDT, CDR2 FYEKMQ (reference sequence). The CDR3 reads CASSSILGRTSGCPYEQYF. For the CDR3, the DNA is TGTGCCAGCAGCTCAATATTAGGTCGGACTAGCGGCTGCCCCTACGAGCAGTACTTC.

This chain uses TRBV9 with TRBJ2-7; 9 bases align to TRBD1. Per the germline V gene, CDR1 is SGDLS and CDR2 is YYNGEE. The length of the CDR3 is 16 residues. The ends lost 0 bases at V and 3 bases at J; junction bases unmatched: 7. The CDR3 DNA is TGTGCCAGCAGCGTAGGGGACGGGACAGGGAGCTACGAGCAGTACTTC. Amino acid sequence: CASSVGDGTGSYEQYF.

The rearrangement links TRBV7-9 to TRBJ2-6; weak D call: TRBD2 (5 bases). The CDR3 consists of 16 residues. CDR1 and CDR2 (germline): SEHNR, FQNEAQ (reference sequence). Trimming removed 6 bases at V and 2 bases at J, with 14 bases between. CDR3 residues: CASRERSGPGANVLTF. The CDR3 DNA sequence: TGTGCCAGCAGAGAGCGGTCCGGCCCTGGGGCCAACGTCCTGACTTTC.

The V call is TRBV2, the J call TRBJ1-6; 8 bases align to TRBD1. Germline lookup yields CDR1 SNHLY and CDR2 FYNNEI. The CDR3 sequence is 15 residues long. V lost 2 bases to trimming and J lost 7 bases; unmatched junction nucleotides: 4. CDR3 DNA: TGTGCCAGCAGTGAAAGACAGGGGAAGAATTCACCCCTCCACTTT. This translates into CASSERQGKNSPLHF. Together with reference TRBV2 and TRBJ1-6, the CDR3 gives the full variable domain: EPEVTQTPSHQVTQMGQEVILRCVPISNHLYFYWYRQILGQKVEFLVSFYNNEISEKSEIFDDQFSVERPDGSNFTLKIRSTKLEDSAMYFCASSERQGKNSPLHFGNGTRLTVT.

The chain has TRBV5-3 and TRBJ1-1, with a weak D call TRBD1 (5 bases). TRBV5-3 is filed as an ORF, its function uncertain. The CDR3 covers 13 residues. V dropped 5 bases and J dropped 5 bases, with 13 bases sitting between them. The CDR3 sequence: CARRVQGGTEAFF. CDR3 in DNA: TGTGCCAGAAGGGTCCAGGGTGGTACTGAAGCTTTCTTT.

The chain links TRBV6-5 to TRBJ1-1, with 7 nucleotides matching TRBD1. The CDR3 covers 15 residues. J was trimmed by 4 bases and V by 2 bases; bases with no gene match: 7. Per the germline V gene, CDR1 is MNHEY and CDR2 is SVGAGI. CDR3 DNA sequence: TGTGCCAGCAGTTACAGCCCCAGGGGGAGCACTGAAGCTTTCTTT. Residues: CASSYSPRGSTEAFF.